Reported below is one T cell receptor beta chain. There is no known antigen for this receptor. No qualities accompany the bases; no much larger clone lies one base away. This sample was included in a study of cytomegalovirus exposure and HLA in healthy donors (dated by TCRdb to about 2017). For the study in its entirety: A later analysis indicated that the 100 to 150 validation repertoires were generated on the platform also employed for the approximately 700 repertoires of the first cohort. The study aimed to test whether signatures of past pathogen exposure could be identified by cataloging public T cell receptors. Besides the first cohort of around 700 subjects, a separate validation cohort made up of 120 different subjects was used. The study combined high-throughput TCR immunosequencing, statistical association of individual TCRs with disease status, and machine learning to predict cytomegalovirus infection status. General conclusions and limits of the study: While some public TCRs were present in many individuals, most TCR sequences turned up only very rarely across donors. All 120 or so repertoires were used to score co-occurrence in the validation cohort in a later analysis, because that analysis had no HLA typing for the cohort. The study gave a list of around 170 TCR beta chains associated with cytomegalovirus. In a later analysis, TCRs clustered in the first cohort were found to also tend to co-occur in the roughly 130 validation repertoires, with over 90% of cluster scores above 0. The authors suggested that the approach could potentially be extended to other disease states and immunological phenotypes. In vitro tests confirmed that a few of the cytomegalovirus-associated TCR beta chains recognize cytomegalovirus antigens. Cytomegalovirus status was reported to be diagnosed by the classifier with high specificity and sensitivity in both the original and validation cohorts.

The method was the immunoSEQ multiplex PCR assay. The paper's data handling went like this. A statistical classification framework was built for diagnosing cytomegalovirus status from the catalog of TCR beta chain sequences. This immuneACCESS table, as held by TCRdb, lists in-frame sequences with V and J called but not all clones. Of the missing ones, under half trace to an unresolved V gene in checked studies; the others have no known cause. V, J and clone size were drawn from that table, and D and trimming were deduced from the DNA. The sample table holds about 280,000 clones, of which around 85% were seen once. 1% of the sample rests with the top ten. There are 17 amino acids in the CDR3, from cysteine to phenylalanine inclusive. Left in the record is the CDR3 DNA by itself, 51 bases read in frame from the first base. Clipping removes 6 bases from V and 2 bases from J, with 9 as the unmatched junction base count. CDR1 and CDR2 are drawn from the germline V gene: MDHEN, SYDVKM.

The donors were included in the validation cohort of 120 subjects, a group kept apart from the roughly 670-subject first cohort. This receptor was obtained from a woman between 18 and 29 years old in good health and CMV-seronegative. The V and J genes are TRBV28 and TRBJ2-5; 13 bases in the middle match TRBD2. The sequencing input was PBMCs. The CDR3 here reads CASRHGLAGAGQETQYF. The DNA reads as follows: TGTGCCAGCAGACACGGACTAGCGGGGGCCGGTCAAGAGACCCAGTACTTC.